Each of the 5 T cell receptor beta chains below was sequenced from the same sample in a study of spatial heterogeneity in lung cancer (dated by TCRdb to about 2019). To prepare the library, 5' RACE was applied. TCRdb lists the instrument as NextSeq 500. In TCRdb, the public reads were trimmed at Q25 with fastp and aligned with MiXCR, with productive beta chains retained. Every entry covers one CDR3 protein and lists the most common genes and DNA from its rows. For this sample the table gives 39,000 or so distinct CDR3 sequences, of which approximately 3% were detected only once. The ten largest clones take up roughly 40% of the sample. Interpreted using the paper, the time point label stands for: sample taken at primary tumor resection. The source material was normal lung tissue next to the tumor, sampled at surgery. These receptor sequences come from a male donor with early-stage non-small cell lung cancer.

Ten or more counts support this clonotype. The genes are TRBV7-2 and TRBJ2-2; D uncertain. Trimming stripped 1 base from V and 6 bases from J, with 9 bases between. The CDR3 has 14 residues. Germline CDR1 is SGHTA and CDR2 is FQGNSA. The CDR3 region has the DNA TGTGCCAGCAGCTTAGATTGGCGTCCCGGGGAGCTGTTTTTT. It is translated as CASSLDWRPGELFF.

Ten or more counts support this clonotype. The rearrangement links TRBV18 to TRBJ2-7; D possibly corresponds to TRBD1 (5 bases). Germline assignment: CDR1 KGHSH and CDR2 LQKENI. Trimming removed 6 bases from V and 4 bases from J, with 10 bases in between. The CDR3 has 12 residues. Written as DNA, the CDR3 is TGTGCCAGCTCGGAGCAGGGTTACGAGCAGTACTTC. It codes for CASSEQGYEQYF.

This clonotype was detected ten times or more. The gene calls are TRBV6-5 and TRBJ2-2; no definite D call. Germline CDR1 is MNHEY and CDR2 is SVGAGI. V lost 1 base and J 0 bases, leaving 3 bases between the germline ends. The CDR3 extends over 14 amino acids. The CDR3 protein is CASSYFSNTGELFF. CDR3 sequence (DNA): TGTGCCAGCAGTTACTTCTCGAACACCGGGGAGCTGTTTTTT.

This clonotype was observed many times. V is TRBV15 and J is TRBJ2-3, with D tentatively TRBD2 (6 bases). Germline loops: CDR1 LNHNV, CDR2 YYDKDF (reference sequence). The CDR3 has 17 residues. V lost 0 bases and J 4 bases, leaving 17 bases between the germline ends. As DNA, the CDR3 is TGTGCCACCAGCAGAGATCAACCCCGCTCGGGAGCAGATACGCAGTATTTT. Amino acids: CATSRDQPRSGADTQYF.

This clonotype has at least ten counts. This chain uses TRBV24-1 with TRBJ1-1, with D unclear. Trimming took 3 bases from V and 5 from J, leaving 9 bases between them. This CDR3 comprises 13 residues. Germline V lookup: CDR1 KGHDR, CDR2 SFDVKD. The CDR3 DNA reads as TGTGCCACCAGTGATCCGGGAGGGACTGAAGCTTTCTTT. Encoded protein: CATSDPGGTEAFF.